The 14 T cell receptor beta chains in this list originate from one sample, sequenced in a study of radiation and T cells in renal cell carcinoma. Documented time point: baseline pretreatment blood. Treatment: 15 Gy SBRT to primary tumor, nephrectomy 4 weeks later. Here immunoSEQ multiplex PCR was the method, and the copy in TCRdb shows in-frame clones only, minus some. The repertoire consists of approximately 110,000 clones, with 80% to 85% occurring once and the leading ten covering 3%. The material was blood, obtained from a patient whose treatment included radiotherapy and nephrectomy. Every receptor here comes from a woman aged 55-75 years with renal cell carcinoma.

V and J are TRBV27 and TRBJ1-2; D call uncertain. Germline-derived CDR1 and CDR2 are MNHEY and SMNVEV (reference sequence). Trimming took 0 bases from V and 2 from J, leaving 13 bases between them. The length of the CDR3 is 16 residues. This CDR3 reads CASSLSAGERNYGYTF. The CDR3 bases are TGTGCCAGCAGTTTATCCGCCGGGGAGAGAAACTATGGCTACACCTTC.

This chain joins TRBV2 and TRBJ1-2; D uncertain. V shed 4 bases and J shed 8 bases, with 14 bases lying between them. CDR1 and CDR2 from the germline V gene are SNHLY and FYNNEI. The CDR3 length is 13 residues. CDR3 loop: CASSVTIPEGYTF. CDR3 sequence (DNA): TGTGCCAGCAGTGTAACAATTCCAGAAGGCTACACCTTC.

The chain couples TRBV6-1 to TRBJ1-5; possibly TRBD1 for D (5 bases). Trimming took off 1 base at V and 5 bases at J, with 9 bases between the two ends. The CDR3 contains 14 residues. Germline V gene data show CDR1 as MNHNS and CDR2 as SASEGT. CDR3 in DNA: TGTGCCAGCAGTGAAGTGGGGGGATATCAGCCCCAGCATTTT. It is translated as CASSEVGGYQPQHF.

As DNA, the CDR3 is TGTGCCAGCAGCTTGGCTTGGACGGACCGCCAGAGGACCCAGTACTTC. It translates to CASSLAWTDRQRTQYF. The rearrangement uses TRBV5-4 and TRBJ2-5; D remains unclear. The CDR3 runs 16 residues. With 0 bases removed from V and 7 bases from J, the gap between germline ends came to 19 bases. Germline V gives CDR1 SGHNT, CDR2 YYREEE (reference sequence).

The gene calls are TRBV7-9 and TRBJ1-1; D call uncertain. CDR3 size: 13 residues. Germline values: CDR1 SEHNR, CDR2 FQNEAQ (reference sequence). V was trimmed by 3 bases and J by 1 base, leaving 6 bases between them. The CDR3 nucleotides are TGTGCCAGCAGCTTCGGGTCGAACACTGAAGCTTTCTTT. Translated, it gives CASSFGSNTEAFF.

This clone was seen only a few times. V and J are TRBV5-1 and TRBJ1-2, with 9 bases fitting TRBD1. Germline CDR1 SGHRS, CDR2 YFSETQ. J lost 4 bases, V lost 3 bases, and 4 bases had no gene match. CDR3 size: 14 residues. The chain's CDR3 is CASSWGTGTYGYTF. The CDR3 nucleotides read TGCGCCAGCAGCTGGGGGACAGGGACCTATGGCTACACCTTC.

The chain combines TRBV7-9 with TRBJ2-1, with TRBD1 identical over 7 bases. The V gene end was trimmed by 5 bases and the J gene end by 7 bases; junction bases not matched to a gene: 11. Germline V CDR1 and CDR2: SEHNR, FQNEAQ (reference sequence). The CDR3 totals 15 residues. Here the CDR3 DNA reads TGTGCCAGCAGCCATCCTACAGGGGAGAGGAATGAGCAGTTCTTC. Translating it yields CASSHPTGERNEQFF.

This clone was detected only a few times. The gene calls are TRBV19 and TRBJ1-1, with D uncertain. V lost 7 bases to trimming and J lost 0 bases, with 9 bases between them. CDR3 length: 13 residues. Germline V gene sequence: CDR1 LNHDA, CDR2 SQIVND (reference sequence). CDR3 nucleotides: TGTGCCAGTACCGAGAGCCTGAACACTGAAGCTTTCTTT. This translates into CASTESLNTEAFF. Complete variable domain (other parts from reference TRBV19 and TRBJ1-1): DGGITQSPKYLFRKEGQNVTLSCEQNLNHDAMYWYRQDPGQGLRLIYYSQIVNDFQKGDIAEGYSVSREKKESFPLTVTSAQKNPTAFYLCASTESLNTEAFFGQGTRLTVV.

This clone occurred many times. The V and J genes are TRBV19 and TRBJ1-5; no firm D call. Germline CDR1 is LNHDA and CDR2 is SQIVND (reference sequence). Trimming shortened V by 5 bases and J by 5 bases, and 7 bases separated the two germline ends. This CDR3 is 12 amino acids long. CDR3 nucleotides: TGTGCCAGTAGTTACAGTCATCAGCCCCAGCATTTT. Residues: CASSYSHQPQHF.

The V gene is TRBV6-4, the J gene TRBJ2-3, with D possibly being TRBD1 or TRBD2 (6 bases each). The CDR3 totals 14 residues. The germline V gene has CDR1 MRHNA and CDR2 SNTAGT. Trimming took 0 bases from V and 9 from J, leaving 13 bases between them. As DNA, the CDR3 is TGTGCCAGCAGTGACTCGTGGGGGGCCGGAACGCAGTATTTT. This codes for CASSDSWGAGTQYF.

V and J are TRBV5-1 and TRBJ2-5; a weak D match, TRBD2 (5 bases). Trimming cost V 2 bases and J 5 bases, with 16 bases left between them. The CDR3 has 15 residues. Germline CDR1 reads SGHRS; CDR2 reads YFSETQ. The CDR3 sequence: CASSLTGIQRETQYF. CDR3 sequence (DNA): TGCGCCAGCAGCTTAACCGGGATACAGAGGGAGACCCAGTACTTC.

The sample holds one count of this clone. This chain links TRBV19 with TRBJ2-6, with D maybe TRBD1 (6 bases). The germline V gene has CDR1 LNHDA and CDR2 SQIVND (reference sequence). Trimming removed 3 bases at V and 0 bases at J, with 18 bases between. This CDR3 is 19 amino acids long. The chain's CDR3 is CASSISGRGVSSGANVLTF. The CDR3 DNA sequence: TGTGCCAGTAGTATTAGTGGCAGGGGAGTCTCCTCTGGGGCCAACGTCCTGACTTTC.

J is TRBJ1-6 and V is TRBV11-2, with D uncertain. CDR1 and CDR2 (germline): SGHAT, FQNNGV. The CDR3 extends over 16 amino acids. Deletions cut 1 base from V and 3 bases from J, with 10 bases between. CDR3 loop: CASSLAATIYNSPLHF. The CDR3 coding sequence is TGTGCCAGCAGCTTAGCGGCAACGATCTATAATTCACCCCTCCACTTT. The full variable domain, with the rest looked up from reference TRBV11-2 and TRBJ1-6, is EAGVAQSPRYKIIEKRQSVAFWCNPISGHATLYWYQQILGQGPKLLIQFQNNGVVDDSQLPKDRFSAERLKGVDSTLKIQPAKLEDSAVYLCASSLAATIYNSPLHFGNGTRLTVT.

The chain joins TRBV28 to TRBJ1-3; unclear D gene. V was clipped by 2 bases and J by 2 bases, with 7 bases between them. CDR1 is MDHEN and CDR2 is SYDVKM in the germline V gene. The CDR3 has 14 amino acids. CDR3 amino acids: CASSLDIPGNTIYF. The CDR3 nucleotides read TGTGCCAGCAGTTTAGATATCCCTGGAAACACCATATATTTT.